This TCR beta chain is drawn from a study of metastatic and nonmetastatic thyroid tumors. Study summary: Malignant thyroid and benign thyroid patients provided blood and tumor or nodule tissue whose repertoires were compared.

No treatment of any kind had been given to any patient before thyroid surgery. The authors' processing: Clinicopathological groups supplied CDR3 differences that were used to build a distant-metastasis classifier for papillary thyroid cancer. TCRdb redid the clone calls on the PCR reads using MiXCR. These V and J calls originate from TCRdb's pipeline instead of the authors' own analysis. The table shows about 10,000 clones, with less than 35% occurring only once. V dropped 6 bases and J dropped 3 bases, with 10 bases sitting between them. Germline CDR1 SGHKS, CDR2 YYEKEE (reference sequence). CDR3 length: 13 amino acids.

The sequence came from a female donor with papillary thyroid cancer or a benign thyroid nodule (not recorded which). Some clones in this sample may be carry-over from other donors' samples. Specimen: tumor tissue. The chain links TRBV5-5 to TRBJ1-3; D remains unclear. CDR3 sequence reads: CASTLGFGNTIYF. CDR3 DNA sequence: TGTGCCAGCACCCTCGGTTTTGGAAACACCATATATTTT.